These T cell receptor beta chains were read from a single sample in a study of T cells in Graves' hyperthyroidism and ophthalmopathy. TCRdb re-called the multiplex PCR reads through MiXCR, storing one row per CDR3 protein. Among over 450,000 distinct CDR3 sequences listed, around an eighth were seen once. Source material: blood. The receptors stem from a woman between 18 and 29 years old with Graves' hyperthyroidism. Both conserved end residues are trimmed from each CDR3. The order of the fields is V gene, clone size, CDR3 protein. Size is stated for part of the rows, as once, few or many counts, or as a class when the clone is expanded.

TRBV5-5 | many | ASSLERGHEKLF
TRBV24-1 | many | ATSDLEAYEQY
TRBV19 | few | ASSTGLAGATQY
TRBV9 | few | ASSVGAWGSSYEQY
TRBV2 | many | ASSEVSGTGRETQY
TRBV30 | many | AWSAGELYNEQF
TRBV29-1 | . | SVLLTASGNTIY
TRBV27 | few | ASRLGLYEQY
TRBV2 | many | ASSGTGSTGYT
TRBV19 | . | ASSTTGASGGYT
TRBV6-1 | many | ASRIGVTGELF
TRBV11-2 | many | ASRLSDRANSPLH
TRBV11-2 | . | ASRTTAGQANEKLC
TRBV7-8 | many | ASSPNRGRDTGELF
TRBV20-1 | . | SARDGGREKLF
TRBV30 | many | AWSVRVDNEQF
TRBV30 | many | AGTASPGNTIY
TRBV7-8 | few | ASSLVAGPQETQY